The 22 T cell receptor beta chains listed next were all sequenced from one sample in a study of OX40 agonist ivuxolimab in advanced cancers. The method was immunoSEQ multiplex PCR; TCRdb's version includes in-frame clones alone and lacks a portion of them. This repertoire shows more than 45,000 clones, more than 70% found once; its top ten account for 6.9%. This material consisted of CD4+ or CD8+ T cells sorted from blood, taken in a trial of the OX40 agonist ivuxolimab. The receptors come from an adult with an advanced solid tumor such as melanoma, head and neck, liver or kidney cancer.

The chain is built from TRBV11-3 and TRBJ2-1, with no clear D. Germline V gene data show CDR1 as SGHNT and CDR2 as YENEEA. Deletions cut 0 bases from V and 7 bases from J, with 10 bases between. The CDR3 totals 14 residues. The CDR3 coding sequence is TGTGCCAGCAGCTTAGATTTCCTCGGGAATGAGCAGTTCTTC. Translating gives CASSLDFLGNEQFF.

This clone has only one observation. V is TRBV7-7 and J is TRBJ2-2; 8 bases match TRBD1. CDR1 and CDR2 from the germline V gene are SSHAT and FNYEAQ (reference sequence). This CDR3 has 15 residues. CDR3 amino acids: CASGRTGSNTGELFF. The CDR3 DNA sequence: TGTGCTAGCGGCCGGACAGGGTCGAACACCGGGGAGCTGTTTTTT.

The chain is built from TRBV28 and TRBJ1-2; possible D gene TRBD1, 5 bases. Germline V lookup: CDR1 MDHEN, CDR2 SYDVKM. The CDR3 is 15 amino acids. The V end was cut by 6 bases, the J end by 3 bases, with 17 bases between. CDR3 bases: TGTGCCAGCAGGTGGTTTGGGTCCAGGGACTATGGCTACACCTTC. This encodes CASRWFGSRDYGYTF.

Only a few counts were recorded for this clone. The rearrangement links TRBV9 to TRBJ1-1; D is possibly TRBD1 (6 bases). CDR1 and CDR2 (germline): SGDLS, YYNGEE. The V gene lost 4 bases and the J gene lost 4 bases, with 14 bases spanning the gap. The CDR3 runs to 14 residues. The CDR3: CASSPQGSSTEAFF. As DNA, the CDR3 is TGTGCCAGCAGCCCCCAGGGGAGTAGCACTGAAGCTTTCTTT.

The chain recombines TRBV30 with TRBJ1-6; D possibly corresponds to TRBD1 (6 bases). The V end was cut by 7 bases, the J end by 5 bases, with 9 bases between. Germline V CDR1 and CDR2: GTSNPN, SVGIG (reference sequence). CDR3 length: 12 amino acids. The CDR3 DNA sequence: TGTGCCTCAGGGGTTAATAATTCACCCCTCCACTTT. It translates to CASGVNNSPLHF. Based on the CDR3 plus reference TRBV30 and TRBJ1-6, the full variable domain is SQTIHQWPATLVQPVGSPLSLECTVEGTSNPNLYWYRQAAGRGLQLLFYSVGIGQISSEVPQNLSASRPQDRQFILSSKKLLLSDSGFYLCASGVNNSPLHFGNGTRLTVT.

The chain combines TRBV5-1 with TRBJ1-4; D unresolved. The length of the CDR3 is 15 residues. Trimming removed 4 bases from V and 0 bases from J, with 10 bases in between. Germline V gene data show CDR1 as SGHRS and CDR2 as YFSETQ. Here the CDR3 reads CASSTSGATNEKLFF. The DNA of the CDR3 is TGCGCCAGCAGCACCAGTGGGGCAACTAATGAAAAACTGTTTTTT.

The V call is TRBV27, the J call TRBJ1-5; weak D call: TRBD1 (5 bases). Germline-derived CDR1 and CDR2 are MNHEY and SMNVEV (reference sequence). There are 15 residues in the CDR3. Deletions cut 3 bases from V and 1 base from J, with 10 bases between. The CDR3 nucleotides read TGTGCCAGCAGTTTCGAGGGGAGAAGCAATCAGCCCCAGCATTTT. It specifies CASSFEGRSNQPQHF.

This rearrangement joins TRBV28 to TRBJ2-7, with 9 nucleotides matching TRBD1. The CDR3 spans 14 residues. The J segment lost 7 bases and the V segment lost 5 bases, leaving 9 bases of the junction unmatched. The germline gives CDR1 MDHEN, CDR2 SYDVKM. In DNA, the CDR3 is TGTGCCAGCAGTCCCTGGGACAGGGAGGCAGAGCAGTACTTC. Protein: CASSPWDREAEQYF.

The rearrangement uses TRBV11-2 and TRBJ1-1; D might be TRBD1 (6 bases). CDR1 is SGHAT and CDR2 is FQNNGV in the germline V gene. The CDR3 extends over 16 amino acids. With 5 bases removed from V and 0 bases from J, the gap between germline ends came to 16 bases. The DNA for the CDR3 is TGTGCCAGCAGCGCTGGACAGAAAAACATGAACACTGAAGCTTTCTTT. It specifies CASSAGQKNMNTEAFF.

The genes are TRBV15 and TRBJ1-3; 9 bases align to TRBD1. The CDR3 totals 15 residues. Germline values: CDR1 LNHNV, CDR2 YYDKDF (reference sequence). Trimming at V came to 5 bases and at J to 2 bases, leaving 4 bases not matched to a gene. CDR3 nucleotides: TGTGCCACCAGCGGACAGGGGTCAACTGGAAACACCATATATTTT. It yields the protein CATSGQGSTGNTIYF.

CDR3 nucleotides: TGTGCCAGCAGTCCCCCGACAGGGCCCGCTTCCATTGGCAATCAGCCCCAGCATTTT. Amino acids: CASSPPTGPASIGNQPQHF. The chain combines TRBV27 with TRBJ1-5, with 7 bases matching TRBD1. With V trimmed by 5 bases and J by 2 bases, 18 bases remained unmatched. CDR1 is MNHEY and CDR2 is SMNVEV in the germline V gene (reference sequence). CDR3 length equals 19 residues.

This chain links TRBV28 with TRBJ2-7; no firm D call. CDR1 and CDR2 (germline): MDHEN, SYDVKM. V was shortened by 4 bases and J by 5 bases, with 12 bases between the two germline ends. The CDR3 is made up of 13 amino acids. The CDR3 DNA sequence: TGTGCCAGCAGTTCCCCCCCCGTTAACGAGCAGTACTTC. Translation gives CASSSPPVNEQYF.

The gene calls are TRBV7-3 and TRBJ2-1; possible D gene TRBD1, 8 bases. The CDR3 sequence is 19 residues long. The germline gives CDR1 SGHTA, CDR2 FQGTGA. Trimming removed 3 bases at V and 7 bases at J, with 28 bases between. CDR3 residues: CASSLTGVRLAGVGNEQFF. DNA of the CDR3: TGTGCCAGCAGCTTGACAGGGGTCCGCCTCGCGGGAGTGGGGAATGAGCAGTTCTTC.

The rearrangement uses TRBV2 and TRBJ2-7; D may be TRBD1 (6 bases). The CDR3 is 16 amino acids. Trimming stripped 5 bases from V and 1 base from J, with 18 bases between. Per germline, CDR1 SNHLY and CDR2 FYNNEI. The CDR3 bases are TGTGCCAGCAGTCGAGCCCGGGACAATTTATCCTACGAGCAGTACTTC. Its protein product is CASSRARDNLSYEQYF.

This chain joins TRBV7-2 and TRBJ1-5, with 9 bases matching TRBD1. The CDR3 is 15 residues long. Trimming cost V 6 bases and J 4 bases; bases outside gene matches: 7. Germline V gene lookup returns CDR1 SGHTA and CDR2 FQGNSA. The CDR3 region has the DNA TGTGCCAGCAGTCAGGACAGGGGTTGGAATCAGCCCCAGCATTTT. This translates into CASSQDRGWNQPQHF.

This clone appeared once. The chain recombines TRBV11-1 with TRBJ2-1, with unresolved D. The V end lost 1 base, the J end lost 8 bases, and 6 bases lay between the germline ends. Germline-derived CDR1 and CDR2 are SGHAT and FQDESV (reference sequence). This CDR3 spans 12 amino acids. This CDR3 is CASSLVLDEQFF. The CDR3 bases are TGTGCCAGCAGCTTAGTCTTGGATGAGCAGTTCTTC.

The chain carries TRBV11-2 and TRBJ1-5; D uncertain. This CDR3 spans 15 amino acids. V shed 2 bases and J shed 0 bases, with 8 bases lying between them. CDR1 is SGHAT, CDR2 FQNNGV, per germline. The CDR3 sequence is CASSLTDGSNQPQHF. CDR3 in DNA: TGTGCCAGCAGCTTAACCGACGGTAGCAATCAGCCCCAGCATTTT.

This chain connects TRBV6-6 to TRBJ1-5, with D maybe TRBD1 (5 bases). V dropped 0 bases and J dropped 6 bases, with 12 bases sitting between them. Germline CDR1 MNHNY, CDR2 SVGAGI (reference sequence). This CDR3 has 15 amino acids. The CDR3 DNA reads as TGTGCCAGCAGTTACTCGTTAGGGGTTGGTCAGCCCCAGCATTTT. Amino acids: CASSYSLGVGQPQHF.

The CDR3 nucleotides are TGCGCCAGCAGCTCAGGACTAGCAGGTGGGGAGCTGTTTTTT. Translated, it gives CASSSGLAGGELFF. The chain carries TRBV5-1 and TRBJ2-2; 8 bases align to TRBD2. J gave up 8 bases and V 3 bases, and 6 bases lay outside the gene matches. Germline V gives CDR1 SGHRS, CDR2 YFSETQ. This CDR3 region has 14 residues.

The chain links TRBV2 to TRBJ2-2; no reliable D call. The CDR3 consists of 18 residues. The V end lost 2 bases, the J end lost 2 bases, and 18 bases lay between the germline ends. The germline V gene has CDR1 SNHLY and CDR2 FYNNEI. CDR3 sequence reads: CASSETLLPNGNTGELFF. The CDR3 DNA follows: TGTGCCAGCAGTGAAACCCTCCTACCTAACGGAAACACCGGGGAGCTGTTTTTT.

The V call is TRBV18, the J call TRBJ2-7; 8 bases agree with TRBD2. V was clipped by 0 bases and J by 3 bases; unmatched bases: 7. The CDR3 covers 16 residues. Per germline, CDR1 KGHSH and CDR2 LQKENI. CDR3 coding DNA: TGTGCCAGCTCACCACCCAATTTAGCGGGATACTACGAGCAGTACTTC. Translation: CASSPPNLAGYYEQYF.

The V gene is TRBV10-3, the J gene TRBJ1-3; D gene uncertain. Between the trimmed V and J ends, which lost 11 bases and 4 bases, there was a span of 9 bases. CDR3 length equals 11 residues. Germline-derived CDR1 and CDR2 are ENHRY and SYGVKD. DNA for the CDR3: TGTGCCTCAAGCGAGGGAAACACCATATATTTT. It translates to CASSEGNTIYF.